A single sample is the source of the 30 T cell receptor beta chains below, sequenced in a study of blood T cell repertoires in COVID-19. Libraries were prepared by immunoSEQ multiplex PCR; TCRdb keeps only in-frame clonotypes and omits some of them. The data contain some 120,000 clones, approximately 88% of them seen just once; the ten biggest clones take up approximately 13%. The source material was peripheral blood. Receptors originate from a woman aged 30 to 39 who had recovered from COVID-19.

This clone showed up just a few times. The identical CDR3 is also encoded by other nucleotide sequences in the sample. The V gene is TRBV6-5, the J gene TRBJ1-5; TRBD1 matches 9 bases. The CDR3 covers 14 residues. J lost 4 bases, V lost 6 bases, and 4 bases had no gene match. Per the germline V gene, CDR1 is MNHEY and CDR2 is SVGAGI. CDR3 amino acids: CASSLGQGNQPQHF. The DNA of the CDR3 is TGTGCCAGCAGCCTGGGACAGGGTAATCAGCCCCAGCATTTT.

The chain uses TRBV3-1 (or the pseudogene TRBV3-2) and TRBJ1-1; D remains ambiguous. The CDR3 length is 12 residues. Trimming removed 4 bases at V and 1 base at J, with 4 bases between. Per germline, CDR1 LGHDT and CDR2 YNNKEL (reference sequence). This CDR3 is CASSLQNTEAFF. DNA of the CDR3: TGTGCCAGCAGCCTACAGAACACTGAAGCTTTCTTT.

The rearrangement joins TRBV27 to TRBJ2-1, with a tentative D call TRBD2 (5 bases). The CDR3 runs to 15 residues. The V and J ends lost 6 bases and 1 base respectively, with 13 bases between them. The germline gives CDR1 MNHEY, CDR2 SMNVEV (reference sequence). Written as DNA, the CDR3 is TGTGCCAGCAGCCCCTTTGCGGGTTCCTACAATGAGCAGTTCTTC. Its protein product is CASSPFAGSYNEQFF.

The chain has TRBV21-1 and TRBJ2-6; the table's D call, TRBD1, has no DNA check behind it. TRBV21-1 is an annotated pseudogene. The CDR3 is made up of 20 amino acids. CDR3 DNA sequence: TGTGCCAGCAGCAAAAAACCTCCGACAGGAGGATGTACTGGGGCCAACGTCCTGACTTTC. Encoded protein: CASSKKPPTGGCTGANVLTF.

V and J are TRBV7-9 and TRBJ2-1; D possibly corresponds to TRBD1 (6 bases). There are 16 residues in the CDR3. Trimming took off 4 bases at V and 0 bases at J, with 13 bases between the two ends. Germline CDR1 is SEHNR and CDR2 is FQNEAQ (reference sequence). CDR3 in DNA: TGTGCCAGCAGCTCCAACAGGGAGAGCTCCTACAATGAGCAGTTCTTC. Its protein product is CASSSNRESSYNEQFF.

The CDR3 DNA follows: TGTGCCAGCTCACCAGGACAGTCGGAGCAGTACTTC. Its translation: CASSPGQSEQYF. The chain recombines TRBV18 with TRBJ2-7; the D gene is possibly TRBD1 (6 bases). V lost 2 bases, J lost 7 bases, and 9 bases lay in between. CDR1 is KGHSH and CDR2 is LQKENI in the germline V gene. The CDR3 has 12 residues.

This chain links TRBV6-1 with TRBJ2-1, with 7 nucleotides matching TRBD1. V gave up 2 bases and J gave up 0 bases; unmatched junction bases: 7. The CDR3 consists of 17 residues. Germline loops: CDR1 MNHNS, CDR2 SASEGT. CDR3 in DNA: TGTGCCAGCAGTGAAAGCCCGAGGACAGGCTCCTACAATGAGCAGTTCTTC. It encodes CASSESPRTGSYNEQFF.

This clone showed up just once. The rearrangement joins TRBV2 to TRBJ2-5; weak D call: TRBD1 (5 bases). Germline assignment: CDR1 SNHLY and CDR2 FYNNEI. V was cut by 0 bases and J by 1 base, with 12 bases left in between. CDR3 length: 16 residues. The CDR3 coding sequence is TGTGCCAGCAGTGAAGCGCAGGCAGGGCTCCAAGAGACCCAGTACTTC. Protein sequence: CASSEAQAGLQETQYF.

The V call is TRBV18, the J call TRBJ1-4; 8 positions agree with TRBD1. Germline CDR1 and CDR2: KGHSH and LQKENI. Trimming cost V 3 bases and J 0 bases; bases outside gene matches: 6. The CDR3 consists of 17 residues. Written as DNA, the CDR3 is TGTGCCAGCTCACCTTCGGGACAGGACGCAACTAATGAAAAACTGTTTTTT. It translates to CASSPSGQDATNEKLFF.

The chain carries TRBV18 and TRBJ1-1, with D possibly being TRBD1 (5 bases). Trimming pared 2 bases from V and 0 bases from J, leaving 10 bases between. Germline V lookup: CDR1 KGHSH, CDR2 LQKENI. The CDR3 sequence is 15 residues long. The CDR3 loop reads CASSPWGTLNTEAFF. DNA for the CDR3: TGTGCCAGCTCACCATGGGGGACTCTGAACACTGAAGCTTTCTTT.

This chain links TRBV6-6 with TRBJ2-7, with D possibly TRBD1 on 6 matching bases. Trimming took 10 bases from V and 6 from J, leaving 16 bases between them. This CDR3 region has 12 residues. Germline V gene lookup returns CDR1 MNHNY and CDR2 SVGAGI (reference sequence). CDR3 DNA: TGTGCCACCAACGGACAGCTAAGCGAGCAGTACTTC. Its protein is CATNGQLSEQYF.

This clone was picked up one time. The chain links TRBV28 to TRBJ2-7; TRBD2 agrees at 13 bases. This CDR3 has 16 residues. Germline V gene sequence: CDR1 MDHEN, CDR2 SYDVKM. V was clipped by 8 bases and J by 2 bases; unmatched bases: 9. DNA for the CDR3: TGTGCCAGCGGAAAAAACGGACTAGCGGGGGCCTACGAGCAGTACTTC. Protein sequence: CASGKNGLAGAYEQYF.

The J gene is TRBJ2-1, the V gene TRBV7-9, with TRBD2 matching 9 bases. The CDR3 covers 15 residues. Germline V CDR1 and CDR2: SEHNR, FQNEAQ (reference sequence). Unmatched junction bases numbered 10, after V lost 8 bases and J lost 5 bases. The CDR3 protein is CASGPLRGGDNEQFF. CDR3 nucleotide sequence: TGTGCCAGCGGGCCCTTGCGGGGGGGCGACAATGAGCAGTTCTTC.

The genes are TRBV7-8 and TRBJ2-1; 8 nucleotides match TRBD2. Trimming at V came to 2 bases and at J to 4 bases, leaving 13 bases not matched to a gene. CDR3 length: 18 residues. Germline CDR1 and CDR2: SGHVS and FQNEAQ. CDR3 loop: CASSLLRTSPTLYNEQFF. The CDR3 DNA reads as TGTGCCAGCAGCTTACTCCGGACTAGCCCAACCCTTTACAATGAGCAGTTCTTC.

The J gene is TRBJ2-7, the V gene TRBV29-1; 10 nucleotides align to TRBD2. Germline V gives CDR1 SQVTM, CDR2 ANQGSEA. The junction had 4 bases not matched to a gene; V was cut back by 6 bases and J by 2 bases. The CDR3 totals 13 residues. The CDR3 reads CSVAGTSAYEQYF. DNA of the CDR3: TGCAGCGTAGCCGGGACTAGCGCCTACGAGCAGTACTTC.

The chain combines TRBV4-1 with TRBJ2-7; D unclear. The V end lost 0 bases, the J end lost 2 bases, and 11 bases lay between the germline ends. Germline CDR1 and CDR2: MGHRA and YSYEKL. This CDR3 comprises 15 residues. The CDR3 coding sequence is TGCGCCAGCAGCCAAGAGGGCAGCCAAACCTACGAGCAGTACTTC. Translating it yields CASSQEGSQTYEQYF.

On this clone: An end of the junction differs from the germline gene, which may be a read error. This specimen includes other DNA sequences encoding the same CDR3. The V call is TRBV4-2, the J call TRBJ1-1, with D maybe TRBD1 (5 bases). CDR1 is LGHNA and CDR2 is YNFKEQ in the germline V gene. The CDR3 spans 16 residues. The CDR3 coding sequence is TGTGCTAGCAGCCTCGCATCCGTCGGGGGGTCCACTGAAGCTTTCTTT. Its translation: CASSLASVGGSTEAFF.

This chain links TRBV19 with TRBJ2-3, with D tentatively TRBD1 (6 bases). Trimming cost V 3 bases and J 0 bases, with 7 bases left between them. CDR1 and CDR2 from the germline V gene are LNHDA and SQIVND (reference sequence). The CDR3 runs 14 residues. The CDR3 nucleotides read TGTGCCAGTAGTATTGGACAGAGCACAGATACGCAGTATTTT. The encoded protein is CASSIGQSTDTQYF. Full variable domain (missing parts from reference TRBV19 and TRBJ2-3): DGGITQSPKYLFRKEGQNVTLSCEQNLNHDAMYWYRQDPGQGLRLIYYSQIVNDFQKGDIAEGYSVSREKKESFPLTVTSAQKNPTAFYLCASSIGQSTDTQYFGPGTRLTVL.

This chain uses TRBV25-1 with TRBJ1-1; 10 bases line up with TRBD1. The germline V gene encodes CDR1 MGHDK and CDR2 SYGVNS. The CDR3 covers 15 residues. J lost 1 base, V lost 4 bases, and 3 bases had no gene match. In DNA, the CDR3 is TGTGCCAGCAGTGGGACAGGGGGTAAGAACACTGAAGCTTTCTTT. It translates to CASSGTGGKNTEAFF.

In its sample, this clone was seen a few times. The gene calls are TRBV7-9 and TRBJ2-5; TRBD2 agrees at 7 bases. J gave up 1 base and V 5 bases, and 4 bases lay outside the gene matches. The germline V gene encodes CDR1 SEHNR and CDR2 FQNEAQ (reference sequence). The CDR3 totals 14 residues. CDR3 loop: CASSDRLAQETQYF. The CDR3 coding sequence is TGTGCCAGCAGCGACCGACTAGCCCAAGAGACCCAGTACTTC.

This clone occurred once. The chain couples TRBV13 to TRBJ2-3; 14 positions agree with TRBD2. The CDR3 has 18 amino acids. With 4 bases clipped from V and 3 bases from J, the junction kept 9 bases outside the gene matches. The germline V gene has CDR1 PRHDT and CDR2 FYEKMQ (reference sequence). The CDR3 region has the DNA TGTGCCAGCAGCTCCATGACCGGGACTAGCGGGGGAACAGATACGCAGTATTTT. It yields the protein CASSSMTGTSGGTDTQYF.

The chain links TRBV29-1 to TRBJ2-5; 8 nucleotides match TRBD1. Germline values: CDR1 SQVTM, CDR2 ANQGSEA. CDR3 length equals 14 residues. The V gene end was trimmed by 2 bases and the J gene end by 5 bases; junction bases not matched to a gene: 7. CDR3 in DNA: TGCAGCGTTGAAATTAGGGGACAGGTGGAGACCCAGTACTTC. Its translation: CSVEIRGQVETQYF.

J is TRBJ2-5 and V is TRBV3-1 (or the pseudogene TRBV3-2), with 7 nucleotides matching TRBD1. There are 15 residues in the CDR3. Germline values: CDR1 LGHDT, CDR2 YNNKEL (reference sequence). The V gene end was trimmed by 4 bases and the J gene end by 1 base; junction bases not matched to a gene: 6. This chain's CDR3 is CASSLGAGGQETQYF. The CDR3 DNA follows: TGTGCCAGCAGCCTTGGGGCAGGGGGCCAAGAGACCCAGTACTTC.

The rearrangement joins TRBV27 to TRBJ1-3; weak D call: TRBD1 (6 bases). In germline, CDR1 is MNHEY, CDR2 SMNVEV (reference sequence). V was trimmed by 5 bases and J by 3 bases, leaving 14 bases between them. The CDR3 runs 15 residues. The CDR3 spells CASSGAGTLGNTIYF. The CDR3 region has the DNA TGTGCCAGCAGTGGGGCCGGGACACTTGGAAACACCATATATTTT.

The J gene is TRBJ2-3, the V gene TRBV5-4; no clear D. The ends were cut back, 3 bases at V and 1 base at J, with 6 bases in the middle. This CDR3 region has 13 residues. Germline V CDR1 and CDR2: SGHNT, YYREEE (reference sequence). The chain's CDR3 is CASSSQGTDTQYF. Here the CDR3 DNA reads TGTGCCAGCAGCTCCCAGGGCACAGATACGCAGTATTTT.

The chain is built from TRBV2 and TRBJ1-3; D is possibly TRBD1 (5 bases). Deletions cut 4 bases from V and 3 bases from J, with 7 bases between. Germline V lookup: CDR1 SNHLY, CDR2 FYNNEI. There are 13 residues in the CDR3. CDR3 residues: CASSGQFGNTIYF. The CDR3 DNA follows: TGTGCCAGCAGTGGACAGTTTGGAAACACCATATATTTT.

Details on this clone: The identical CDR3 is also encoded by other nucleotide sequences in the sample. V is TRBV15 and J is TRBJ2-5; possibly TRBD2 for D (5 bases). CDR1 and CDR2 (germline): LNHNV, YYDKDF (reference sequence). This CDR3 region has 14 residues. V was cut by 0 bases and J by 2 bases, with 7 bases left in between. CDR3 in DNA: TGTGCCACCAGCAGAGATCGGGGACAAGAGACCCAGTACTTC. This codes for CATSRDRGQETQYF.

The DNA of the CDR3 is TGTGCCAGCAGTTCTAATGGGGCCAACGTCCTGACTTTC. Amino acid sequence: CASSSNGANVLTF. This chain uses TRBV27 with TRBJ2-6; D is unresolved. Germline V gives CDR1 MNHEY, CDR2 SMNVEV (reference sequence). V was shortened by 4 bases and J by 3 bases, with 4 bases between the two germline ends. This CDR3 has 13 amino acids.

The chain combines TRBV5-4 with TRBJ1-1; D is possibly TRBD1 (5 bases). The CDR3 runs to 14 residues. V was pared by 1 base and J by 3 bases, with 10 bases between. Per the germline V gene, CDR1 is SGHNT and CDR2 is YYREEE (reference sequence). The CDR3 here is CASSLRGVDTEAFF. CDR3 sequence (DNA): TGTGCCAGCAGCTTGAGGGGTGTTGACACTGAAGCTTTCTTT.

The J gene is TRBJ1-5, the V gene TRBV29-1; 8 nucleotides agree with TRBD1. The CDR3 loop spans 13 amino acids. The V gene end was trimmed by 2 bases and the J gene end by 6 bases; junction bases not matched to a gene: 3. Per germline, CDR1 SQVTM and CDR2 ANQGSEA. The CDR3 protein is CSVESGGGQPQHF. CDR3 nucleotide sequence: TGCAGCGTTGAATCAGGGGGCGGTCAGCCCCAGCATTTT.